The subject of this entry is one TCR beta chain. Its antigen remains unidentified. The record originates from a study of blood T cells in healthy people across ages. Across the study: Through template switching, about one barcoded beta molecule was captured per two T cells, as measured in model experiments.

The study, taken as a whole, reports: As naive T cell percentage varied, TCR beta diversity correlated strongly with it. Investigators treated diversity estimates from one million T cells as underestimates.

Together with a sample-barcoded 5' primer, a J-beta primer mix was included in a second PCR lasting roughly 6 to 12 cycles. MiXCR, run by TCRdb on the 5' RACE reads, gives a single entry per CDR3 protein. The data contain some 930,000 distinct CDR3 sequences, approximately 32% of them seen just once; the ten biggest clones take up 10%. V shed 3 bases and J 7 bases; nucleotides not matched to a gene: 7. CDR1 is MNHEY, CDR2 SMNVEV, per germline (reference sequence). CDR3 length: 15 residues. These data were also filed under a second study, of T cells of mothers and their children. Turning to that study: During the second PCR, the M1S primer introduced sample barcodes along with 2-4 random nucleotides.

The source material was blood. The chain carries TRBV27 and TRBJ1-5, with 9 bases that match TRBD1. This TCR was sampled from a woman in her thirties or forties in good health. The CDR3 region is CASSFGTGSGQPQHF. The CDR3 DNA follows: TGTGCCAGCAGTTTCGGGACAGGGTCGGGGCAGCCCCAGCATTTT.